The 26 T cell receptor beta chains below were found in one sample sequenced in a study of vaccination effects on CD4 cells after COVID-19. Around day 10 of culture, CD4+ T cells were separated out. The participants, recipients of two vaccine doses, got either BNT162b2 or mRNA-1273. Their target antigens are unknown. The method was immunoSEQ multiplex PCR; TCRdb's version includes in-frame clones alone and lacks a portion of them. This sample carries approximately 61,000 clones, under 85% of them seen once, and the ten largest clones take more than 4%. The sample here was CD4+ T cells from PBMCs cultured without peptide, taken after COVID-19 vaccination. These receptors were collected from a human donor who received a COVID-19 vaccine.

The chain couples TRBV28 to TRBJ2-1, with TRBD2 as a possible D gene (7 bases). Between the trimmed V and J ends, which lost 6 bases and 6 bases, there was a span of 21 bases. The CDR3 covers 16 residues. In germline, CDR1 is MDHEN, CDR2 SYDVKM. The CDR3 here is CASSYSGGRDPNEQFF. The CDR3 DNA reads TGTGCCAGCAGCTATTCGGGGGGCCGGGACCCCAATGAGCAGTTCTTC.

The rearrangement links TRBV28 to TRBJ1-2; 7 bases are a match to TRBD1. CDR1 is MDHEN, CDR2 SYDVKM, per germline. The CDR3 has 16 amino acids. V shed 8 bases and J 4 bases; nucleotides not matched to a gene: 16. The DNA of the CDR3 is TGTGCCAGCGGGGCAGGGGGGGCAGGGGCGGGCTATGGCTACACCTTC. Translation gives CASGAGGAGAGYGYTF.

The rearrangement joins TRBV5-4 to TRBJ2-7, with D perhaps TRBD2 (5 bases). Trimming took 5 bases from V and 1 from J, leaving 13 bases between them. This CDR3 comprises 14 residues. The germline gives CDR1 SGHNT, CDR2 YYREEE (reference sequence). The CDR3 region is CASSVLPGSYEQYF. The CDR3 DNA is TGTGCCAGCAGTGTACTCCCGGGGTCCTACGAGCAGTACTTC.

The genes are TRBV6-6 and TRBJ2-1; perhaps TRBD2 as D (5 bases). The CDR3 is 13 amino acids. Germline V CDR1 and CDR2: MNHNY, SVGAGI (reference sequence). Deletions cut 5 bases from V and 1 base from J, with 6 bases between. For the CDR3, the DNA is TGTGCCAGCAGTGGGGAGTCCTACAATGAGCAGTTCTTC. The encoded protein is CASSGESYNEQFF.

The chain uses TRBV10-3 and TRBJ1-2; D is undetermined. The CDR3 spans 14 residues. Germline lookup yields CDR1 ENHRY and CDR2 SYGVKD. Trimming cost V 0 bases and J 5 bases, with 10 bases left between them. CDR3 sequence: CAISESLASYGYTF. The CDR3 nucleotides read TGTGCCATCAGTGAGTCGTTAGCTAGTTATGGCTACACCTTC.

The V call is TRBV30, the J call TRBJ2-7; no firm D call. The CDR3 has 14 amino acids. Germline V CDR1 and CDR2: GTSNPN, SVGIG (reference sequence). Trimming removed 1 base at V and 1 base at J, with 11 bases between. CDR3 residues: CAWSARLPSYEQYF. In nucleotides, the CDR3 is TGTGCCTGGAGTGCCCGATTACCATCCTACGAGCAGTACTTC.

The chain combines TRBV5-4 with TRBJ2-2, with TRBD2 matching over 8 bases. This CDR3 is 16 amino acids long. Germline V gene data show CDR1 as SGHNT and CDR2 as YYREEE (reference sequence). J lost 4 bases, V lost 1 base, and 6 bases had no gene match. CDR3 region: CASSLSAGASTGELFF. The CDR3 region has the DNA TGTGCCAGCAGCTTGTCAGCGGGGGCCTCCACCGGGGAGCTGTTTTTT.

CDR3 nucleotide sequence: TGTGCCAGCAGCCGGTTTCCGGGGGGCCTGAGCTCGCCCCTCCACTTT. It yields the protein CASSRFPGGLSSPLHF. This chain uses TRBV7-2 with TRBJ1-6; tentatively, D is TRBD1 (6 bases). V lost 5 bases and J lost 13, with 24 bases in between. In germline, CDR1 is SGHTA, CDR2 FQGNSA. This CDR3 spans 16 amino acids.

For the CDR3, the DNA is TGTGCCAGCAGGCAGTTCGGACTAGCGGGATCTAATGAGCAGTTCTTC. Translation: CASRQFGLAGSNEQFF. V and J are TRBV27 and TRBJ2-1, with 12 bases that match TRBD2. After removal of 6 bases from V and 7 bases from J, the junction contained 10 bases not matched to a gene. Germline values: CDR1 MNHEY, CDR2 SMNVEV (reference sequence). CDR3 size: 16 residues.

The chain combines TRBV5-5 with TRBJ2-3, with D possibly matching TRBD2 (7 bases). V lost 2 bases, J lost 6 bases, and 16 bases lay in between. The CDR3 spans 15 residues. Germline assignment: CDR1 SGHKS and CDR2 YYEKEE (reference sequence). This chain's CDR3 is CASSFFRGAGDTQYF. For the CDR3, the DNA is TGTGCCAGCAGCTTCTTTCGGGGGGCGGGGGATACGCAGTATTTT.

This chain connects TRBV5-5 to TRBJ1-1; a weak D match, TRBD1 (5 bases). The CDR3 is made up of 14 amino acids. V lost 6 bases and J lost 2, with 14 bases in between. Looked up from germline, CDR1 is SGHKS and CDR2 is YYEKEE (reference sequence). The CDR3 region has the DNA TGTGCCAGCACCCTGGGAGGGGTAAACACTGAAGCTTTCTTT. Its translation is CASTLGGVNTEAFF.

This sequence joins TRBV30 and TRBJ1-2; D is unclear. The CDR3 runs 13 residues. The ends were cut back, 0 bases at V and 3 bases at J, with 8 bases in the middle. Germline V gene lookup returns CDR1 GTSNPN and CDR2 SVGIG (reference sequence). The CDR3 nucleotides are TGTGCCTGGAGTGTACTCCAGGACTATGGCTACACCTTC. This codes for CAWSVLQDYGYTF. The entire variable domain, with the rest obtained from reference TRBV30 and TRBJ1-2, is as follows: SQTIHQWPATLVQPVGSPLSLECTVEGTSNPNLYWYRQAAGRGLQLLFYSVGIGQISSEVPQNLSASRPQDRQFILSSKKLLLSDSGFYLCAWSVLQDYGYTFGSGTRLTVV.

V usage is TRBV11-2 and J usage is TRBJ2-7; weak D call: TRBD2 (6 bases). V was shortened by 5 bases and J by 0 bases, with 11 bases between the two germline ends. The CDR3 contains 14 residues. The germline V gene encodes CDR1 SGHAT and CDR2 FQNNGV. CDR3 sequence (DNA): TGTGCCAGCAGCGCAGTCGGGGGCTCCTACGAGCAGTACTTC. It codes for CASSAVGGSYEQYF.

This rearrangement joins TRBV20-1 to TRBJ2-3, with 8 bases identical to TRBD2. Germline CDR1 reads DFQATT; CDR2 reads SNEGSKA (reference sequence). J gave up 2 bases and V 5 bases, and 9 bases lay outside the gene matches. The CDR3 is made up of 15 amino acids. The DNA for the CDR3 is TGCAGTGCTGGTGGGAGCGGGGGAAACACAGATACGCAGTATTTT. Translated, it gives CSAGGSGGNTDTQYF.

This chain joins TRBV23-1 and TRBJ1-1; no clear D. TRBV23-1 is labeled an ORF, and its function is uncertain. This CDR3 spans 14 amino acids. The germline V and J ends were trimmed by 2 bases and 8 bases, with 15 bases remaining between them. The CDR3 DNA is TGCGCCAGCAGTCAACGGGAAGTAAAGGGCGAAGCTTTCTTT. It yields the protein CASSQREVKGEAFF.

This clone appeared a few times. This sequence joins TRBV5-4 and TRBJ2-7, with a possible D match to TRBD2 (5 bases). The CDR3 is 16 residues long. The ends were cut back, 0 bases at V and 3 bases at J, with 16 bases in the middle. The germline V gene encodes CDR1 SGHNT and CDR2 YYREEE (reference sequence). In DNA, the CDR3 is TGTGCCAGCAGCTTGGATCCGGGAAGGTCTCTCTACGAGCAGTACTTC. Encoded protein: CASSLDPGRSLYEQYF.

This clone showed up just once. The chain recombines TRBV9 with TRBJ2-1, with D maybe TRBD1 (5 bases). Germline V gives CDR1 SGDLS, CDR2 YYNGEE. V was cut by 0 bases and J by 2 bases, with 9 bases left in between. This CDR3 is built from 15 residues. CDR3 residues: CASSVGGGPYNEQFF. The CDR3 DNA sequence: TGTGCCAGCAGCGTAGGGGGCGGTCCCTACAATGAGCAGTTCTTC.

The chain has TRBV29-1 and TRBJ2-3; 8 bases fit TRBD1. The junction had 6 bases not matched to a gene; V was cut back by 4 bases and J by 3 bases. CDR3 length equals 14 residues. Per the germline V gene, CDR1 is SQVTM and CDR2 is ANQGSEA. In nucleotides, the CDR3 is TGCAGCGTTGGAGGCAGGGGGCGTACAGATACGCAGTATTTT. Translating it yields CSVGGRGRTDTQYF.

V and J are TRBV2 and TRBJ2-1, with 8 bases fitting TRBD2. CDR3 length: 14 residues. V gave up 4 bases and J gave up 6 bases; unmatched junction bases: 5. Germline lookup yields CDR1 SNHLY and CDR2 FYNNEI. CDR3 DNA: TGTGCCAGCAGTGTAGCGGGATCTATCAATGAGCAGTTCTTC. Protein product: CASSVAGSINEQFF.

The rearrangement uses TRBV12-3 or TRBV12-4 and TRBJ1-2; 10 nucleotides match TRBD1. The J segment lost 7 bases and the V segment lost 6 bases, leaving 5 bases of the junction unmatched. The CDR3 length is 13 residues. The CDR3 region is CASSLTGGSGYTF. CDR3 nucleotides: TGTGCCAGCAGCCTGACAGGGGGCTCTGGCTACACCTTC.

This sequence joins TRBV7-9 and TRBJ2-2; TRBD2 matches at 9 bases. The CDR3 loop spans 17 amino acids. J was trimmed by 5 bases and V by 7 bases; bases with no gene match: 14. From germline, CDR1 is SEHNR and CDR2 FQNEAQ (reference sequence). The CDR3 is CASILISGSMSTGELFF. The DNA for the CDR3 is TGTGCCAGCATCCTGATTAGCGGGAGCATGAGTACCGGGGAGCTGTTTTTT.

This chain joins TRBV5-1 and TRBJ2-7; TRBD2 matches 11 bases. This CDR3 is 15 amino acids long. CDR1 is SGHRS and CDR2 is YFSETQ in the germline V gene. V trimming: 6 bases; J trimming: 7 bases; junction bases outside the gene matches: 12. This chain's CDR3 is CASNGGSGGAGEQYF. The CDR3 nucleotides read TGCGCCAGCAACGGAGGTAGCGGGGGGGCTGGTGAGCAGTACTTC.

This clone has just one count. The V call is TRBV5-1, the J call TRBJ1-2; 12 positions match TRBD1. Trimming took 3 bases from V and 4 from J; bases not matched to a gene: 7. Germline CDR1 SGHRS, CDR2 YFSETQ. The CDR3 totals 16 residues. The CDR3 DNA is TGCGCCAGCAGCTCGGGACAGGGGGCTGTAAGCTATGGCTACACCTTC. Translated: CASSSGQGAVSYGYTF.

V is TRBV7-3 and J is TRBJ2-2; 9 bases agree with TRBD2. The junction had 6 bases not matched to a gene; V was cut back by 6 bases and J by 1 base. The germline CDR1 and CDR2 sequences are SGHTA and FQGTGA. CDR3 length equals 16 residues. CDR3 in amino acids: CASRHRSGGNTGELFF. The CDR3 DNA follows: TGTGCCAGCAGGCACCGTAGCGGGGGGAACACCGGGGAGCTGTTTTTT. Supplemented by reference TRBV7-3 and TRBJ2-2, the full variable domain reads GAGVSQTPSNKVTEKGKYVELRCDPISGHTALYWYRQSLGQGPEFLIYFQGTGAADDSGLPNDRFFAVRPEGSVSTLKIQRTERGDSAVYLCASRHRSGGNTGELFFGEGSRLTVL.

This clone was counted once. CDR3 coding DNA: TGTGCCAGTTCCACTCTCCGAGGACAGGGAAGCTCCTACGAGCAGTACTTC. It translates to CASSTLRGQGSSYEQYF. This chain joins TRBV19 and TRBJ2-7; 8 bases line up with TRBD1. Losses at the gene ends were 8 bases for V and 0 bases for J; bases not matched to a gene: 15. Looked up from germline, CDR1 is LNHDA and CDR2 is SQIVND (reference sequence). CDR3 length equals 17 residues.

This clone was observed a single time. CDR3 DNA: TGTGCCAGCAGCCAAGATTTATCGACTAGCGGGGGTACAGATACGCAGTATTTT. As protein: CASSQDLSTSGGTDTQYF. The V and J genes are TRBV4-2 and TRBJ2-3, with 12 nucleotides matching TRBD2. Per germline, CDR1 LGHNA and CDR2 YNFKEQ. V lost 0 bases to trimming and J lost 3 bases; unmatched junction nucleotides: 7. There are 18 residues in the CDR3.